Listed below are T cell receptor beta chains from one sample, sequenced in a study of a mutant IDH1 vaccine in newly diagnosed glioma. Antigen specificity for these receptors is unknown. Data came from immunoSEQ multiplex PCR; TCRdb stores just in-frame clones and leaves some out. The sample includes around 94,000 clones, under 90% of them seen just once. The material sequenced was PBMCs, taken from a glioma patient whose treatment included an IDH1 peptide vaccine. Every receptor here comes from a woman between 45 and 60 years old with glioma. CDR3s include the opening cysteine and the closing phenylalanine or tryptophan.

TRBJ1-1 TRBV29-1 CSVVSVFSPEAFF
TRBJ2-4 TRBV18 CASSPSKWPEAAIQYF
TRBJ1-2 TRBV7-6 CASSLEGIGYTF
TRBJ1-6 TRBV6-1 CASSRSDRHNSPLHF
TRBJ1-2 TRBV6-5 CASRANRGRYGYTF
. TRBV21-1 CASSKDPENGPSEQYF
TRBJ1-1 TRBV6-4 CASSDKGRGEAFF
TRBJ1-2 TRBV2 CASSVGGPYGYTF
TRBJ2-5 TRBV10-3 CAIRGSLKEETQYF
TRBJ1-3 TRBV21-1 CASRLLGSSGNTIYF
TRBJ2-1 TRBV9 CASSVGGRTNEQFF
TRBJ1-2 TRBV6-6 CASSYLTGINYGYTF
TRBJ2-7 TRBV5-1 CASSLLPSDRVPGYEQYF
TRBJ2-2 TRBV28 CASSFGTGTGELFF
TRBJ2-1 TRBV9 CASTVGAGTYNEQFF
TRBJ2-1 TRBV10-1 CASSEGPGNEQFF
TRBJ1-4 TRBV27 CASSFSRAEKLFF
TRBJ2-2 TRBV27 CASSLDGNTGELFF